This T cell receptor beta chain was retrieved from a study of blood T cell repertoires in COVID-19. Study at large: COVID-19 samples from acute and convalescent phases originated in the United States, Italy and Spain. From T cells, B-cell-depleted T cells, or PBMCs came the material, which was cDNA or gDNA.

Trimming stripped 2 bases from V and 2 bases from J, with 7 bases between. The CDR3 runs 13 residues. Germline V gene lookup returns CDR1 SGHAT and CDR2 FQNNGV. The study drew participants aged about 18 to 95 years from some 25 US areas. Assignment of participants to cohorts was predicated upon participant-reported clinical history. Assay used: immunoSEQ multiplex PCR; TCRdb lists only in-frame clones, some missing. Among roughly 250,000 clones listed, more than 80% were seen once. The origin of this receptor is a woman between 18 and 30 years old who had recovered from COVID-19. Sequenced input: PBMCs or T cells enriched from blood (not recorded which). This chain links TRBV11-2 with TRBJ2-7; a possible D gene is TRBD1 (5 bases). CDR3 region: CASSLLGAYEQYF. Here the CDR3 DNA reads TGTGCCAGCAGCTTATTAGGGGCCTACGAGCAGTACTTC. Drawing the rest from reference TRBV11-2 and TRBJ2-7, the complete variable domain is EAGVAQSPRYKIIEKRQSVAFWCNPISGHATLYWYQQILGQGPKLLIQFQNNGVVDDSQLPKDRFSAERLKGVDSTLKIQPAKLEDSAVYLCASSLLGAYEQYFGPGTRLTVT.